These 25 T cell receptor beta chains came from one sample sequenced in a study of cytomegalovirus exposure and HLA in healthy donors. Researchers ran the PCR with 60 Vbeta and 13 Jbeta primers. Libraries were prepared by immunoSEQ multiplex PCR; TCRdb keeps only in-frame clonotypes and omits some of them. Here the sample table reports roughly 200,000 clones. Sequenced input: PBMCs. All receptors derive from a young man in good health and CMV-seronegative.

V usage is TRBV7-6 and J usage is TRBJ2-2; unclear D gene. Looked up from germline, CDR1 is SGHVS and CDR2 is FNYEAQ. Trimming left V 5 bases short and J 0 bases short, with 13 bases between. The CDR3 totals 16 residues. In DNA form, the CDR3 reads TGTGCCAGCAGCCTCGCCTCAACACCGAACACCGGGGAGCTGTTTTTT. Translating it yields CASSLASTPNTGELFF.

This rearrangement joins TRBV28 to TRBJ1-4; no clear D gene. V was shortened by 5 bases and J by 7 bases, with 17 bases between the two germline ends. CDR3 length: 15 amino acids. Germline CDR1 is MDHEN and CDR2 is SYDVKM. CDR3 nucleotides: TGTGCCAGCAGTATACCCGGGAGTAGGAGTGAAAAACTGTTTTTT. This codes for CASSIPGSRSEKLFF.

The chain's CDR3 is CASSLPSGGRNEQFF. CDR3 DNA sequence: TGTGCCAGCAGCTTACCTAGCGGGGGCCGGAATGAGCAGTTCTTC. The chain is built from TRBV7-6 and TRBJ2-1; 10 bases map to TRBD2. V shed 2 bases, J shed 7 bases, and the junction held 5 bases outside the gene matches. Germline CDR1 reads SGHVS; CDR2 reads FNYEAQ. This CDR3 is built from 15 residues.

The V and J genes are TRBV7-9 and TRBJ2-1; 9 nucleotides line up with TRBD1. The CDR3 is made up of 15 amino acids. The V and J ends lost 3 bases and 4 bases, in that order; junction bases with no gene match: 4. CDR1 SEHNR and CDR2 FQNEAQ come from the germline V gene (reference sequence). The CDR3 reads CASSLSGTGYNEQFF. The CDR3 DNA is TGTGCCAGCAGCTTGTCCGGGACAGGGTACAATGAGCAGTTCTTC.

The rearrangement links TRBV10-2 to TRBJ2-3; TRBD2 agrees at 7 bases. CDR1 WSHSY and CDR2 SAAADI come from the germline V gene. The V and J ends lost 5 bases and 2 bases, in that order; junction bases with no gene match: 4. The CDR3 is 14 amino acids. The CDR3 here is CASSPREVTDTQYF. As DNA, the CDR3 is TGCGCCAGCAGTCCCCGGGAGGTCACAGATACGCAGTATTTT.

The V and J genes are TRBV27 and TRBJ2-6; D is undetermined. Germline V CDR1 and CDR2: MNHEY, SMNVEV (reference sequence). V was trimmed by 5 bases and J by 4 bases, leaving 15 bases between them. This CDR3 is built from 16 residues. CDR3 coding DNA: TGTGCCAGCAGTCTACGGATGCCTAGGGGGGCCAACGTCCTGACTTTC. It specifies CASSLRMPRGANVLTF.

V and J are TRBV28 and TRBJ1-3; D might be TRBD1 (5 bases). V was shortened by 5 bases and J by 2 bases, with 16 bases between the two germline ends. Germline loops: CDR1 MDHEN, CDR2 SYDVKM. The CDR3 consists of 16 residues. CDR3 amino acids: CASSIAVGGAGNTIYF. For the CDR3, the DNA is TGTGCCAGCAGTATCGCTGTCGGGGGGGCTGGAAACACCATATATTTT.

The V call is TRBV5-1, the J call TRBJ1-6; unclear D gene. V was shortened by 4 bases and J by 10 bases, with 15 bases between the two germline ends. This CDR3 has 14 residues. CDR1 and CDR2 (germline): SGHRS, YFSETQ. The CDR3 here is CASSSGVQRSPLHF. The CDR3 DNA reads TGCGCCAGCAGCAGCGGGGTTCAGAGATCACCCCTCCACTTT.

The chain combines TRBV25-1 with TRBJ2-7; 9 nucleotides match TRBD1. J lost 8 bases, V lost 5 bases, and 4 bases had no gene match. The CDR3 has 12 amino acids. CDR1 is MGHDK and CDR2 is SYGVNS in the germline V gene. CDR3 sequence reads: CASSSTGGQQYF. CDR3 nucleotides: TGTGCCAGCAGTTCCACAGGGGGCCAGCAGTACTTC.

As DNA, the CDR3 is TGTGCCAGCAGTTTCACTAGCGGGAGCTACAATGAGCAGTTCTTC. Residues: CASSFTSGSYNEQFF. The chain recombines TRBV28 with TRBJ2-1, with TRBD2 matching over 11 bases. The germline V gene encodes CDR1 MDHEN and CDR2 SYDVKM. V was clipped by 3 bases and J by 3 bases; unmatched bases: 1. There are 15 residues in the CDR3. Complete variable domain (other parts from reference TRBV28 and TRBJ2-1): DVKVTQSSRYLVKRTGEKVFLECVQDMDHENMFWYRQDPGLGLRLIYFSYDVKMKEKGDIPEGYSVSREKKERFSLILESASTNQTSMYLCASSFTSGSYNEQFFGPGTRLTVL.

The chain recombines TRBV10-3 with TRBJ1-1, with TRBD1 as a possible D gene (5 bases). The germline gives CDR1 ENHRY, CDR2 SYGVKD. The V end lost 3 bases, the J end lost 0 bases, and 8 bases lay between the germline ends. The length of the CDR3 is 14 residues. The CDR3: CAISDGGLNTEAFF. CDR3 nucleotides: TGTGCCATCAGTGATGGGGGGTTGAACACTGAAGCTTTCTTT.

This chain connects TRBV27 to TRBJ1-6; perhaps TRBD1 as D (5 bases). V was pared by 3 bases and J by 2 bases, with 11 bases between. Looked up from germline, CDR1 is MNHEY and CDR2 is SMNVEV (reference sequence). CDR3 length: 16 amino acids. This CDR3 reads CASSFLSGAYNSPLHF. The CDR3 bases are TGTGCCAGCAGTTTTCTGTCGGGGGCCTATAATTCACCCCTCCACTTT.

The rearrangement links TRBV5-6 to TRBJ1-3; D not certain. Germline V lookup: CDR1 SGHDT, CDR2 YYEEEE. Trimming left V 0 bases short and J 1 base short, with 8 bases between. The CDR3 spans 15 residues. The CDR3 loop reads CASSLVRDSGNTIYF. The CDR3 region has the DNA TGTGCCAGCAGCTTGGTCCGCGATTCTGGAAACACCATATATTTT.

The V and J genes are TRBV19 and TRBJ2-5; TRBD2 agrees at 9 bases. Germline-derived CDR1 and CDR2 are LNHDA and SQIVND (reference sequence). The length of the CDR3 is 14 residues. V lost 4 bases and J lost 5; bases outside the gene matches: 5. The DNA for the CDR3 is TGTGCCAGTAGTAGCTCTAGCGGGACCGAGACCCAGTACTTC. This sequence encodes CASSSSSGTETQYF.

The genes are TRBV19 and TRBJ1-4, with 8 bases fitting TRBD1. The CDR3 is 16 residues long. J gave up 6 bases and V 4 bases, and 10 bases lay outside the gene matches. The germline CDR1 and CDR2 sequences are LNHDA and SQIVND (reference sequence). The CDR3 nucleotides are TGTGCCAGTAGTAGCTCTCCAGGGGGCGCTTATGAAAAACTGTTTTTT. Its protein product is CASSSSPGGAYEKLFF.

The rearrangement joins TRBV7-3 to TRBJ1-1; no reliable D call. CDR1 and CDR2 from the germline V gene are SGHTA and FQGTGA. This CDR3 has 15 amino acids. V gave up 3 bases and J gave up 7 bases, with 18 bases separating them. CDR3 nucleotides: TGTGCCAGCAGCTTCTCGGCAGGATTACCGGATGAAGCTTTCTTT. Amino acids: CASSFSAGLPDEAFF.

The chain recombines TRBV30 with TRBJ2-3; TRBD2 agrees at 11 bases. This CDR3 is 14 amino acids long. Germline assignment: CDR1 GTSNPN and CDR2 SVGIG (reference sequence). With V trimmed by 6 bases and J by 7 bases, 9 bases remained unmatched. Here the CDR3 DNA reads TGTGCCTGTAGACTAGCGGGAAACACCCATACGCAGTATTTT. The encoded protein is CACRLAGNTHTQYF.

The V gene is TRBV4-2, the J gene TRBJ2-6, with TRBD1 as a possible D gene (5 bases). This CDR3 is 16 amino acids long. The germline CDR1 and CDR2 sequences are LGHNA and YNFKEQ. V was pared by 3 bases and J by 4 bases, with 13 bases between. DNA of the CDR3: TGTGCCAGCAGCCATAGCAGGGAACACGGGGCCAACGTCCTGACTTTC. Amino acid sequence: CASSHSREHGANVLTF.

V usage is TRBV27 and J usage is TRBJ1-1; D is unclear. The CDR3 is made up of 15 amino acids. Trimming shortened V by 6 bases and J by 2 bases, and 16 bases separated the two germline ends. The V gene's germline CDR1 is MNHEY and CDR2 SMNVEV (reference sequence). CDR3 nucleotide sequence: TGTGCCAGCAGAAGAGCGAGTGATTACAACACTGAAGCTTTCTTT. This codes for CASRRASDYNTEAFF.

This chain links TRBV9 with TRBJ2-1, with TRBD2 identical over 9 bases. J gave up 6 bases and V 3 bases, and 10 bases lay outside the gene matches. Germline values: CDR1 SGDLS, CDR2 YYNGEE. The CDR3 extends over 16 amino acids. The CDR3 DNA is TGTGCCAGCAGCGCACTAGGACTAGCGAGATTCAATGAGCAGTTCTTC. Translating gives CASSALGLARFNEQFF. The full variable domain, in which reference TRBV9 and TRBJ2-1 provide the parts outside the CDR3, is DSGVTQTPKHLITATGQRVTLRCSPRSGDLSVYWYQQSLDQGLQFLIQYYNGEERAKGNILERFSAQQFPDLHSELNLSSLELGDSALYFCASSALGLARFNEQFFGPGTRLTVL.

This sequence joins TRBV6-5 and TRBJ2-2, with 8 bases matching TRBD1. This CDR3 is 15 amino acids long. From germline, CDR1 is MNHEY and CDR2 SVGAGI. With 5 bases clipped from V and 2 bases from J, the junction kept 4 bases outside the gene matches. CDR3 amino acids: CASSNRGTNTGELFF. DNA for the CDR3: TGTGCCAGCAGTAACAGGGGGACCAACACCGGGGAGCTGTTTTTT.

The chain uses TRBV29-1 and TRBJ1-6; TRBD1 matches 8 bases. The CDR3 consists of 14 residues. Germline V gives CDR1 SQVTM, CDR2 ANQGSEA. With V trimmed by 6 bases and J by 3 bases, 4 bases remained unmatched. The CDR3 sequence: CSVWTGNYNSPLHF. CDR3 DNA sequence: TGCAGCGTCTGGACAGGGAACTATAATTCACCCCTCCACTTT.

This sequence joins TRBV7-6 and TRBJ2-2; no clear D. The V end lost 6 bases, the J end lost 6 bases, and 8 bases lay between the germline ends. The length of the CDR3 is 12 residues. CDR1 and CDR2 from the germline V gene are SGHVS and FNYEAQ. The CDR3 spells CASSRSAGELFF. The CDR3, as DNA: TGTGCCAGCAGTAGAAGCGCCGGGGAGCTGTTTTTT.

The J gene is TRBJ2-7, the V gene TRBV6-1; possibly TRBD1 for D (5 bases). The CDR3 runs 15 residues. The ends were cut back, 6 bases at V and 2 bases at J, with 17 bases in the middle. The germline V gene has CDR1 MNHNS and CDR2 SASEGT. The CDR3 coding sequence is TGTGCCAGCAGCGTCGAAGGGGCAGGAGCCTACGAGCAGTACTTC. This gives the protein CASSVEGAGAYEQYF.

This chain's CDR3 is CAILAGGPEQHGELFF. CDR3 DNA: TGTGCCATCCTAGCGGGAGGGCCGGAGCAACACGGGGAGCTGTTTTTT. V and J are TRBV28 and TRBJ2-2, with 12 nucleotides matching TRBD2. The V gene's germline CDR1 is MDHEN and CDR2 SYDVKM. The CDR3 is 16 residues long. J was trimmed by 7 bases and V by 10 bases; bases with no gene match: 13.